One and the same sample provided the 29 T cell receptor beta chains below, sequenced in a study of spatial heterogeneity in lung cancer. Study observations and caveats: The study found that expanded intratumoral alpha and beta TCR counts tracked tumor mutation counts.

Antigens of these TCRs are unknown. The time point denotes: sample taken at primary tumor resection. TCRdb fed the 5' RACE reads into MiXCR, producing one record per CDR3 protein. Of 12,000 or so distinct CDR3 sequences detected, 4.5% to 5.5% appear once; the ten largest clones hold 20% to 25%. The sample in question was lung tumor tissue, obtained at surgery. The receptors shown here come from a male donor with early-stage non-small cell lung cancer.

Turning to this clonotype: The library was designed around alpha chains, so this beta chain is a stray read whose abundance carries little weight. This chain uses TRBV6-1 with TRBJ2-5; perhaps D is TRBD1 or TRBD2 (5 bases each). There are 12 residues in the CDR3. Trimming left V 9 bases short and J 5 bases short, with 13 bases between. CDR1 and CDR2 from the germline V gene are MNHNS and SASEGT. The chain's CDR3 is CARGDGFETQYF. As DNA, the CDR3 is TGTGCCAGGGGGGATGGGTTTGAGACCCAGTACTTC.

This clonotype was recorded a few times. Since the library was made to target alpha chains, this beta chain is a stray read and its abundance is not meaningful. V usage is TRBV5-1 and J usage is TRBJ2-5; 14 positions agree with TRBD2. This CDR3 spans 16 amino acids. In germline, CDR1 is SGHRS, CDR2 YFSETQ. V was clipped by 3 bases and J by 1 base; unmatched bases: 2. The CDR3 reads CASSSGLAGGQETQYF. DNA of the CDR3: TGCGCCAGCAGCTCCGGACTAGCGGGGGGCCAAGAGACCCAGTACTTC.

This clonotype was detected a few times. This beta chain came through as a stray read in a library set up for alpha chains, and its size says little. The chain joins TRBV7-8 to TRBJ2-2, with 9 bases aligning to TRBD1. The CDR3 runs 18 residues. Germline V gives CDR1 SGHVS, CDR2 FQNEAQ. V shed 1 base, J shed 1 base, and the junction held 7 bases outside the gene matches. The CDR3: CASSLGTGVLLNTGELFF. The CDR3 nucleotides read TGTGCCAGCAGCTTAGGGACAGGGGTTCTTTTGAACACCGGGGAGCTGTTTTTT.

By share of the sample, this clonotype is medium-sized. A library made for alpha chains picked up this beta chain off target, so its size means little. The genes are TRBV7-2 and TRBJ2-3; D gene ambiguous. The CDR3 is 12 residues long. Germline CDR1 is SGHTA and CDR2 is FQGNSA. The V gene lost 5 bases and the J gene lost 0 bases, with 3 bases spanning the gap. The CDR3 DNA sequence: TGTGCCAGCAGCGATAGCACAGATACGCAGTATTTT. Translating gives CASSDSTDTQYF.

This clonotype appeared a single time. Being off target in a library aimed at alpha chains, this beta chain has a size of little meaning. This chain links TRBV5-1 with TRBJ1-6, with 7 nucleotides matching TRBD1. The germline V gene has CDR1 SGHRS and CDR2 YFSETQ. This CDR3 contains 15 residues. J gave up 4 bases and V 3 bases, and 4 bases lay outside the gene matches. This CDR3 is CASSWTGAYNSPLHF. In DNA form, the CDR3 reads TGCGCCAGCAGCTGGACAGGAGCATATAATTCACCCCTCCACTTT.

This clonotype was counted ten times or more. This beta chain slipped into a library made for alpha chains as a stray read, so its size is not meaningful. This rearrangement joins TRBV19 to TRBJ2-2, with 9 bases lining up with TRBD1. There are 16 residues in the CDR3. V was clipped by 6 bases and J by 5 bases; unmatched bases: 10. Germline values: CDR1 LNHDA, CDR2 SQIVND (reference sequence). The CDR3 DNA is TGTGCCAGTAGACAACAGGGGGCCGAAGGAACCGGGGAGCTGTTTTTT. Its translation: CASRQQGAEGTGELFF.

This clonotype was counted many times. The library was designed around alpha chains, so this beta chain is a stray read whose abundance carries little weight. The chain links TRBV10-3 to TRBJ2-3; 13 bases map to TRBD2. The CDR3 length is 16 residues. Per the germline V gene, CDR1 is ENHRY and CDR2 is SYGVKD. The junction had 2 bases not matched to a gene; V was cut back by 4 bases and J by 1 base. CDR3 loop: CAISVGTSGGTDTQYF. The CDR3, as DNA: TGTGCCATCAGTGTTGGGACTAGCGGGGGCACAGATACGCAGTATTTT.

This clonotype was recorded at least ten times. The library was built for alpha chains, so this beta chain is an off-target read and its size means little. V usage is TRBV20-1 and J usage is TRBJ2-3; perhaps TRBD2 as D (5 bases). Germline CDR1 reads DFQATT; CDR2 reads SNEGSKA (reference sequence). V lost 7 bases to trimming and J lost 2 bases, with 19 bases between them. This CDR3 is 15 amino acids long. The CDR3 nucleotides read TGCAGTGTGTTGAAGGCTGAGGGTATCACAGATACGCAGTATTTT. Amino acids: CSVLKAEGITDTQYF.

This clonotype showed up just a few times. Found in a library prepared for alpha chains, this beta chain is an off-target read, and its abundance has little meaning. The rearrangement uses TRBV7-8 and TRBJ1-5, with 7 bases lining up with TRBD1. Germline assignment: CDR1 SGHVS and CDR2 FQNEAQ. This CDR3 has 14 residues. V lost 1 base, J lost 7 bases, and 4 bases stayed unmatched. Here the CDR3 reads CASSLGGGRQPQHF. The CDR3 DNA reads as TGTGCCAGCAGCTTAGGAGGGGGCCGGCAGCCCCAGCATTTT.

Concerning this clonotype itself: Because this beta chain is a stray read in a library intended to capture alpha chains, its abundance should not be given much weight. The gene calls are TRBV7-2 and TRBJ2-3; maybe TRBD2 (5 bases). Per the germline V gene, CDR1 is SGHTA and CDR2 is FQGNSA. There are 14 residues in the CDR3. V was pared by 4 bases and J by 5 bases, with 13 bases between. The CDR3 region is CASSSTGGGDTQYF. The DNA of the CDR3 is TGTGCCAGCAGCTCGACCGGCGGAGGAGATACGCAGTATTTT.

On this clonotype: This may come from a read error, since a much larger clone is one base off. As an off-target read in a library built for alpha chains, this beta chain has a frequency of little significance. The chain joins TRBV29-1 to TRBJ2-2; the match to TRBD2 covers 11 bases. This CDR3 has 15 amino acids. Germline lookup yields CDR1 SQVTM and CDR2 ANQGSEA. The CDR3 protein is CSASGGPPNTEELFF. The CDR3 nucleotides read TGCAGCGCTAGCGGGGGGCCCCCGAACACCGAGGAGCTGTTTTTT.

This clonotype has at least ten counts. This beta chain is a stray sequence in a library constructed for alpha chains; its clone size is not meaningful. This chain connects TRBV6-2 or TRBV6-3 to TRBJ2-3; 9 bases match TRBD2. The germline gives CDR1 MNHEY, CDR2 SVGEGT. This CDR3 is 14 amino acids long. V gave up 7 bases and J gave up 3 bases; unmatched junction bases: 5. The CDR3 DNA sequence: TGTGCCAGCAATGCGGGGGGGCCGACAGATACGCAGTATTTT. Encoded protein: CASNAGGPTDTQYF.

With respect to this clonotype: A library prepared for alpha chains yielded this beta chain as an off-target read; its size is of little meaning. The genes are TRBV11-2 and TRBJ2-1; possible D gene TRBD1, 6 bases. The CDR3 has 14 amino acids. V gave up 5 bases and J gave up 4 bases, with 12 bases separating them. CDR1 and CDR2 from the germline V gene are SGHAT and FQNNGV. DNA of the CDR3: TGTGCCAGCAGCCGTGCCAGGGGATACAATGAGCAGTTCTTC. Amino acid sequence: CASSRARGYNEQFF.

This clonotype has just a few counts. The library was built for alpha chains, so this beta chain is an off-target read and its size means little. The gene calls are TRBV24-1 and TRBJ2-3, with D tentatively TRBD1 (6 bases). This CDR3 has 14 residues. CDR1 KGHDR and CDR2 SFDVKD come from the germline V gene. Trimming removed 7 bases from V and 0 bases from J, with 10 bases in between. The chain's CDR3 is CATRGHLSTDTQYF. DNA for the CDR3: TGTGCCACCAGGGGACATTTGAGCACAGATACGCAGTATTTT.

In this sample, this clonotype turned up a few times. A library made for alpha chains picked up this beta chain off target, so its size means little. The rearrangement uses TRBV7-2 and TRBJ2-3; perhaps TRBD2 as D (6 bases). CDR1 SGHTA and CDR2 FQGNSA come from the germline V gene. Between the trimmed V and J ends, which lost 5 bases and 0 bases, there was a span of 15 bases. CDR3 length: 16 residues. The CDR3: CASSARGGISTDTQYF. DNA for the CDR3: TGTGCCAGCAGCGCCCGAGGAGGGATTAGCACAGATACGCAGTATTTT. The complete variable domain, with remaining parts taken from reference TRBV7-2 and TRBJ2-3, reads GAGVSQSPSNKVTEKGKDVELRCDPISGHTALYWYRQSLGQGLEFLIYFQGNSAPDKSGLPSDRFSAERTGGSVSTLTIQRTQQEDSAVYLCASSARGGISTDTQYFGPGTRLTVL.

This clonotype was counted ten times or more. Since it is a stray read in a library aimed at alpha chains, this beta chain has a size that is not meaningful. In DNA form, the CDR3 reads TGTGCCAGCAGTCTTTCTGCAGGGTTAGGTTCACCCCTCCACTTT. Its protein is CASSLSAGLGSPLHF. The chain combines TRBV28 with TRBJ1-6; TRBD1 might be the D (5 bases). CDR1 MDHEN and CDR2 SYDVKM come from the germline V gene. The CDR3 has 15 amino acids. Trimming took 5 bases from V and 9 from J, leaving 17 bases between them.

This clonotype showed up many times. This beta chain is a stray read from a library made for alpha chains; its abundance is not meaningful. V is TRBV7-9 and J is TRBJ1-2; D unclear. Between the trimmed V and J ends, which lost 3 bases and 4 bases, there was a span of 9 bases. Germline-derived CDR1 and CDR2 are SEHNR and FQNEAQ (reference sequence). This CDR3 region has 13 residues. DNA of the CDR3: TGTGCCAGCAGCTTGGGATCCTCCTATGGCTACACCTTC. Translated: CASSLGSSYGYTF. Using reference TRBV7-9 and TRBJ1-2 for the parts outside the CDR3, the full variable domain is DTGVSQNPRHKITKRGQNVTFRCDPISEHNRLYWYRQTLGQGPEFLTYFQNEAQLEKSRLLSDRFSAERPKGSFSTLEIQRTEQGDSAMYLCASSLGSSYGYTFGSGTRLTVV.

This clonotype was seen many times. The size of this beta chain means little, since it is a stray read in a library made for alpha chains. V usage is TRBV12-3 or TRBV12-4 and J usage is TRBJ1-3; D might be TRBD1 (5 bases). The CDR3 loop spans 13 amino acids. Deletions cut 8 bases from V and 4 bases from J, with 12 bases between. The CDR3 loop is CASGAGLGNTIYF. Here the CDR3 DNA reads TGTGCCAGCGGGGCGGGGCTCGGAAACACCATATATTTT.

This clonotype was found a few times. The size of this beta chain means little, since it is a stray read in a library made for alpha chains. The chain joins TRBV6-2 or TRBV6-3 to TRBJ2-1; possibly TRBD1 for D (5 bases). CDR1 is MNHEY and CDR2 is SVGEGT in the germline V gene. V was cut by 2 bases and J by 7 bases, with 12 bases left in between. CDR3 length: 14 amino acids. This chain's CDR3 is CASSYKSWTNEQFF. The CDR3 DNA reads as TGTGCCAGCAGTTACAAATCCTGGACAAATGAGCAGTTCTTC.

This clonotype was seen many times. Little can be read into the size of this beta chain, an off-target read in a library designed for alpha chains. CDR3 DNA sequence: TGCAGTGCTGCAGGGGGCGGGTACACTGAAGCTTTCTTT. This sequence encodes CSAAGGGYTEAFF. V is TRBV20-1 and J is TRBJ1-1; 8 nucleotides agree with TRBD1. Germline V gene sequence: CDR1 DFQATT, CDR2 SNEGSKA (reference sequence). V lost 5 bases, J lost 3 bases, and 5 bases stayed unmatched. The CDR3 sequence is 13 residues long.

This clonotype was picked up many times. This beta chain is a stray read from a library made for alpha chains; its abundance is not meaningful. The chain carries TRBV4-2 and TRBJ2-7; unclear D gene. In germline, CDR1 is LGHNA, CDR2 YNFKEQ. The CDR3 length is 14 residues. Trimming removed 3 bases at V and 5 bases at J, with 14 bases between. The CDR3 here is CASSQGRYLNEQYF. The CDR3, as DNA: TGTGCCAGCAGCCAGGGCCGCTATCTTAACGAGCAGTACTTC.

This clonotype came up many times. Within a library made for alpha chains, this beta chain is off target, and its count is uninformative. This rearrangement joins TRBV6-2 or TRBV6-3 to TRBJ1-5; TRBD1 matches at 9 bases. The germline V gene has CDR1 MNHEY and CDR2 SVGEGT. J was trimmed by 5 bases and V by 5 bases; bases with no gene match: 4. CDR3 length: 14 residues. CDR3 DNA sequence: TGTGCCAGCAGTGAACAGGGGGCCTATCAGCCCCAGCATTTT. It specifies CASSEQGAYQPQHF.

This clonotype was picked up many times. This beta chain appears as a stray read in a library generated for alpha chains; its size is not informative. The CDR3 nucleotides read TGCGCCAGCAGCCCGACGGCGAACACCGGGGAGCTGTTTTTT. The encoded protein is CASSPTANTGELFF. This chain uses TRBV5-1 with TRBJ2-2; no firm D call. The CDR3 is 14 residues long. V was shortened by 4 bases and J by 0 bases, with 7 bases between the two germline ends. The germline V gene has CDR1 SGHRS and CDR2 YFSETQ.

The table lists this clonotype with many counts. The size of this beta chain means little, since it is a stray read in a library made for alpha chains. V is TRBV5-4 and J is TRBJ2-1; TRBD1 might be the D (6 bases). Trimming removed 0 bases at V and 4 bases at J, with 8 bases between. From germline, CDR1 is SGHNT and CDR2 YYREEE (reference sequence). The CDR3 is 14 amino acids. The DNA for the CDR3 is TGTGCCAGCAGCTTGGGGACAGAATACAATGAGCAGTTCTTC. This sequence encodes CASSLGTEYNEQFF.

This clonotype has ten or more counts. Little can be read into the size of this beta chain, an off-target read in a library designed for alpha chains. J is TRBJ2-5 and V is TRBV7-2; 8 bases align to TRBD1. After removal of 5 bases from V and 3 bases from J, the junction contained 5 bases not matched to a gene. This CDR3 spans 14 amino acids. Germline V gene lookup returns CDR1 SGHTA and CDR2 FQGNSA. DNA of the CDR3: TGTGCCAGCAGCCCCCGGACAGGGAAAGAGACCCAGTACTTC. Protein product: CASSPRTGKETQYF.

This clonotype was picked up many times. With the library built for alpha chains, this beta chain is off target and its frequency is not meaningful. The J gene is TRBJ2-2, the V gene TRBV5-1; tentative D call: TRBD1 (6 bases). CDR1 and CDR2 (germline): SGHRS, YFSETQ. This CDR3 contains 15 residues. V lost 3 bases and J lost 7, with 16 bases in between. The CDR3 nucleotides read TGCGCCAGCAGCTCCGCGCAGGGGCGAGGCGGGGAGCTGTTTTTT. Its protein product is CASSSAQGRGGELFF.

This clonotype was recorded at least ten times. The library was designed around alpha chains, so this beta chain is a stray read whose abundance carries little weight. The V call is TRBV12-3 or TRBV12-4, the J call TRBJ1-5, with TRBD1 as a possible D gene (5 bases). V was clipped by 3 bases and J by 7 bases, with 16 bases between them. This CDR3 region has 15 residues. CDR3 residues: CASSFWDGGHQPQHF. CDR3 nucleotides: TGTGCCAGCAGTTTTTGGGACGGGGGTCACCAGCCCCAGCATTTT.

This clonotype was detected a few times. Little can be read into the size of this beta chain, an off-target read in a library designed for alpha chains. The chain uses TRBV12-3 or TRBV12-4 and TRBJ2-1, with TRBD2 identical over 15 bases. J lost 13 bases, V lost 5 bases, and 6 bases had no gene match. This CDR3 region has 14 residues. Written as DNA, the CDR3 is TGTGCCAGCAGTCCCTCGGGACTAGCGGGGGGCCAGTTCTTC. Its protein is CASSPSGLAGGQFF.

Comments on this clonotype: A library made for alpha chains picked up this beta chain off target, so its size means little. The V and J genes are TRBV20-1 and TRBJ2-1, with no clear D. The germline V gene encodes CDR1 DFQATT and CDR2 SNEGSKA (reference sequence). Deletions cut 0 bases from V and 0 bases from J, with 6 bases between. The CDR3 has 14 residues. CDR3 region: CSAREQHSYNEQFF. As DNA, the CDR3 is TGCAGTGCTAGAGAACAGCACTCCTACAATGAGCAGTTCTTC.